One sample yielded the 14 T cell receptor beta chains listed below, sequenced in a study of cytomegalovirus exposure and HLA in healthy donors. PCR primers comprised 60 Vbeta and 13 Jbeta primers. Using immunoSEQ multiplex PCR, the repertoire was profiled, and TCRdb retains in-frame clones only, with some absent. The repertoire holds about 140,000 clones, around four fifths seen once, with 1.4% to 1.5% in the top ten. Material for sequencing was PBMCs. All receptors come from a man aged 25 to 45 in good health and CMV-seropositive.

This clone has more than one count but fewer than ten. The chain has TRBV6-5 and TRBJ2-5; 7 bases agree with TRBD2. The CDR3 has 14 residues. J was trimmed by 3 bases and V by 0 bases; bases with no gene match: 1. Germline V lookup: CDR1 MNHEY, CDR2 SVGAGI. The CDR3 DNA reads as TGTGCCAGCAGTTACTCGGGGACTAAAGAGACCCAGTACTTC. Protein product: CASSYSGTKETQYF.

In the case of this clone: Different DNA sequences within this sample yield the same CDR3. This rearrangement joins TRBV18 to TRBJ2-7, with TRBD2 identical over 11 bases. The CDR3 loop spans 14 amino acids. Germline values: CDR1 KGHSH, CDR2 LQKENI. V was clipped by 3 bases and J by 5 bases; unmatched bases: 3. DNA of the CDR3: TGTGCCAGCTCACCCGGACTAGCGGGTGACGAGCAGTACTTC. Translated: CASSPGLAGDEQYF.

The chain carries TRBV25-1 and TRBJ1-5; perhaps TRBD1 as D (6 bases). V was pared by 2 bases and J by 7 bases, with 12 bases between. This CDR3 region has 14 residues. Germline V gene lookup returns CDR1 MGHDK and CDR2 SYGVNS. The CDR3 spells CASSETGKYQPQHF. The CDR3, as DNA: TGTGCCAGCAGTGAAACAGGGAAGTACCAGCCCCAGCATTTT.

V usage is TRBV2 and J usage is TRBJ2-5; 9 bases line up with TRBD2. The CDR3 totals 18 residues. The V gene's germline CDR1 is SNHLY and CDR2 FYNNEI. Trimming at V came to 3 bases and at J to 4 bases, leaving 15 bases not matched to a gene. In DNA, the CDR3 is TGTGCCAGCAGTGAGGGATTCTTGGCTAGCGGGAAAGGAGAGACCCAGTACTTC. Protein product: CASSEGFLASGKGETQYF.

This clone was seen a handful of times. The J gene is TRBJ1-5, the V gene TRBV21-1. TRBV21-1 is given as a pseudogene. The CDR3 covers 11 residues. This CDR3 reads CLASSCQPQHF. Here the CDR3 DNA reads TGTTTAGCTTCATCCTGTCAGCCCCAGCATTTT.

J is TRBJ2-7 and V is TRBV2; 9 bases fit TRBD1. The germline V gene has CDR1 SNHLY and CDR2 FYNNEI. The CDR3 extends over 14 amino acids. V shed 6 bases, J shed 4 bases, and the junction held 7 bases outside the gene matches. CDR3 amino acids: CASRAGTGLYEQYF. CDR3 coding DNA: TGTGCCAGCAGAGCCGGGACAGGGCTTTACGAGCAGTACTTC.

The CDR3 DNA follows: TGTGCCTGGAAAGCATGGTCCTCTGGAAACACCATATATTTT. It specifies CAWKAWSSGNTIYF. The chain is built from TRBV30 and TRBJ1-3; D is ambiguous. V was pared by 4 bases and J by 0 bases, with 10 bases between. This CDR3 has 14 amino acids. Per the germline V gene, CDR1 is GTSNPN and CDR2 is SVGIG (reference sequence).

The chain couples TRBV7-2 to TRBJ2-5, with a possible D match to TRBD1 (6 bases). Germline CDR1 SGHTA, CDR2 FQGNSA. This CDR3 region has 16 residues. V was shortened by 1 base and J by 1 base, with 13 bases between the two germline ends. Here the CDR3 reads CASSLVGALGQETQYF. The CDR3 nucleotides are TGTGCCAGCAGCTTAGTGGGGGCCCTCGGCCAAGAGACCCAGTACTTC.

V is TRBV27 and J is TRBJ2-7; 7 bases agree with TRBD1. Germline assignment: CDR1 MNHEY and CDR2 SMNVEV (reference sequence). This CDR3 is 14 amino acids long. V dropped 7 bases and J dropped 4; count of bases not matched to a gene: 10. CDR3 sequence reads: CASTSPDRRYEQYF. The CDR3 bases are TGTGCCAGCACCTCCCCGGACAGGCGGTACGAGCAGTACTTC.

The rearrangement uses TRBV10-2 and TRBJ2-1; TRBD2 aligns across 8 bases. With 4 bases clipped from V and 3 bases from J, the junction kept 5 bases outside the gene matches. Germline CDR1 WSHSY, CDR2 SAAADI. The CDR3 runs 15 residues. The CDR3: CASSVSGEGYNEQFF. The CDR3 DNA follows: TGCGCCAGCAGTGTTAGCGGGGAGGGCTACAATGAGCAGTTCTTC.

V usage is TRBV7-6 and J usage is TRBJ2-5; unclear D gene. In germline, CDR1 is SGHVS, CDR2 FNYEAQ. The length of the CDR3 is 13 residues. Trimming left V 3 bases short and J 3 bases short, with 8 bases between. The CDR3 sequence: CASSFGREETQYF. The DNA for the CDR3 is TGTGCCAGCAGCTTCGGTAGAGAAGAGACCCAGTACTTC.

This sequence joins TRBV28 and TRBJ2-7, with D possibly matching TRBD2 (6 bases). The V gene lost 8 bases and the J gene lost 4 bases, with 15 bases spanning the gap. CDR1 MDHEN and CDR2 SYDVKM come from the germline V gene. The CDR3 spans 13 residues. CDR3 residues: CASFTGREYEQYF. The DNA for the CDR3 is TGTGCCAGCTTCACGGGACGGGAGTACGAGCAGTACTTC. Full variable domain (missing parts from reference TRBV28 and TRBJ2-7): DVKVTQSSRYLVKRTGEKVFLECVQDMDHENMFWYRQDPGLGLRLIYFSYDVKMKEKGDIPEGYSVSREKKERFSLILESASTNQTSMYLCASFTGREYEQYFGPGTRLTVT.

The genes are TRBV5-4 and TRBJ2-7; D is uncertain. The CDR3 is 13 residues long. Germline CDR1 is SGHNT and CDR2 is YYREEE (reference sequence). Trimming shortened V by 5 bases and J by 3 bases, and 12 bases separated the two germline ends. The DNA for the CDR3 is TGTGCCAGCAGTAAGCACCCTAACTACGAGCAGTACTTC. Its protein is CASSKHPNYEQYF.

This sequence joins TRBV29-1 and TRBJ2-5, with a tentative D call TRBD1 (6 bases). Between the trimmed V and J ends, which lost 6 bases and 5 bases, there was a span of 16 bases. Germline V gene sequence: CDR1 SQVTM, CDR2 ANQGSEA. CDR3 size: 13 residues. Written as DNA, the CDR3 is TGCAGCGTGGGTCCCGGGACATCGGAGACCCAGTACTTC. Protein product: CSVGPGTSETQYF.